The subject of this entry is one TCR beta chain. Its target is unknown. Germline assignment: CDR1 SGHRS and CDR2 YFSETQ. The CDR3 extends over 15 amino acids. Trimming took off 0 bases at V and 3 bases at J, with 9 bases between the two ends. This PCR relied on a set of 60 Vbeta primers and 13 Jbeta primers. Data came from immunoSEQ multiplex PCR; TCRdb stores just in-frame clones and leaves some out. The sample includes roughly 100,000 clones, about 64% seen only once; the top ten take 2.8%. The data were obtained in a study of cytomegalovirus exposure and HLA in healthy donors. Whole-study results and caveats: Per published accounts, TCR beta sequences correctly predicted the HLA-A and HLA-B alleles of most subjects. The study carried out a later analysis of TCR beta sequences. It associated about 15,000 of them with specific HLA alleles at a false discovery rate of 0.05. Among TCR beta chains of equal frequency, HLA-associated ones were more clonally expanded in a later analysis.

This chain joins TRBV5-1 and TRBJ2-2; TRBD2 might be the D (6 bases). This clonotype was sampled from a female donor in good health and CMV-seronegative. The sequenced sample consisted of PBMCs. CDR3 protein: CASSLDSGDTGELFF. CDR3 nucleotide sequence: TGCGCCAGCAGCTTGGACTCGGGAGACACCGGGGAGCTGTTTTTT.